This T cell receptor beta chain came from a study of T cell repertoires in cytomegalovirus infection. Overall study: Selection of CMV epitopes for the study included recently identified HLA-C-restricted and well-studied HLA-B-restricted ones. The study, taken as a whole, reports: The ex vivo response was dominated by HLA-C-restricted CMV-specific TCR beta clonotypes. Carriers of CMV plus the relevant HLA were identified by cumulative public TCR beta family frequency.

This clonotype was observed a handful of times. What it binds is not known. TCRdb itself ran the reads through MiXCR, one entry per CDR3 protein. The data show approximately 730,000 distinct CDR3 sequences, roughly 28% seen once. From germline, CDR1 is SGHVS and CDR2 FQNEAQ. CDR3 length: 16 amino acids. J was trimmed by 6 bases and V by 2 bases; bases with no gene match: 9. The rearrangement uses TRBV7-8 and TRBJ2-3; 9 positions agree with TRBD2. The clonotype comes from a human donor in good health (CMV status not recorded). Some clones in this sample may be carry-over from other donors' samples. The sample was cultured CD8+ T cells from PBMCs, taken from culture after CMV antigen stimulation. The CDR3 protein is CASSLFGGGAADTQYF. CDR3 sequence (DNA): TGTGCCAGCAGCTTATTCGGCGGGGGGGCGGCGGATACGCAGTATTTT.